This TCR beta chain derives from a study of blood T cell repertoires in COVID-19. At the level of the study: Whether acute or convalescent, the COVID-19 samples came from the United States, Italy and Spain. T cells, B-cell-depleted T cells, or PBMCs provided the cDNA or gDNA that served as material.

Under the authors' procedure: It was from reference gene primer amplification that nucleated cell counts were estimated. The table came from immunoSEQ multiplex PCR; TCRdb's copy has only in-frame clones and leaves some out. That table is the source of V, J and clone size, and D and trimming were worked out from the DNA. Among over 85,000 clones, around 86% were seen once, and the ten largest hold more than 2%. The CDR3 length is 13 residues. Trimming took 5 bases from V and 0 from J, leaving 7 bases between them. Germline V lookup: CDR1 MNHEY, CDR2 SVGAGI. This receptor was identified in an older woman with acute or convalescent COVID-19. The chain links TRBV6-5 to TRBJ1-2; D not resolved. The sequencing sample was made of peripheral blood. DNA of the CDR3: TGTGCCAGCAGTAACGTAGCTAACTATGGCTACACCTTC. It yields the protein CASSNVANYGYTF.